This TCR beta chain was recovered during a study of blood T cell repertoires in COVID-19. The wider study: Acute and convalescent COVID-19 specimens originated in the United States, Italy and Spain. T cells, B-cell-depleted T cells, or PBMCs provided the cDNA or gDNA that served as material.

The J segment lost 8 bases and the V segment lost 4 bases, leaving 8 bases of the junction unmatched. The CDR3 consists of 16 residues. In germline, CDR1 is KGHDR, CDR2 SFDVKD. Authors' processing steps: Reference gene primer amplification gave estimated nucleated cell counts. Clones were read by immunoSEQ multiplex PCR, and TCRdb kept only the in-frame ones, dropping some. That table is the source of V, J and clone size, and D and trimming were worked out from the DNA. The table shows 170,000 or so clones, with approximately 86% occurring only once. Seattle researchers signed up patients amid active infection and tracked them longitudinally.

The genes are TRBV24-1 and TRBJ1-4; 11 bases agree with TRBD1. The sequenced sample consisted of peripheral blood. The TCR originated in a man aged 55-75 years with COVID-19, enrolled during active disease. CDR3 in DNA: TGTGCCACCAGTGAGGAACCGGGACAGGGGGAAGAAAAACTGTTTTTT. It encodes CATSEEPGQGEEKLFF.